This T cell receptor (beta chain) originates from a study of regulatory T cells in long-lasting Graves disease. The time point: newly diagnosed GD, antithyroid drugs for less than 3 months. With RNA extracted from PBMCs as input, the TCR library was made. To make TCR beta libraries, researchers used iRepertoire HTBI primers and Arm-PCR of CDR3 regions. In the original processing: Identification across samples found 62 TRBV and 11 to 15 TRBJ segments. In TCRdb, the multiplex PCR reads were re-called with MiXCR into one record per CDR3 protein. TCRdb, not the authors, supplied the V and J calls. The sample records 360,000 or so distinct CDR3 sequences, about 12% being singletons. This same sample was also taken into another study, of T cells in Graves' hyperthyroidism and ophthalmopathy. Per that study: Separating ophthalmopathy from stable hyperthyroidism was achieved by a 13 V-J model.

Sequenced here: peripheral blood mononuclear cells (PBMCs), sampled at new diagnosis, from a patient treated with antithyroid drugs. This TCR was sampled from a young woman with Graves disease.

CDR3 sequence: CASSAGQGARIGYTF. In DNA form, the CDR3 reads TGCGCCAGCAGCGCAGGACAGGGGGCGCGGATTGGCTACACCTTC. This sequence joins TRBV5-1 and TRBJ1-2; 11 nucleotides line up with TRBD1. This CDR3 region has 15 residues. Trimming cost V 4 bases and J 7 bases; bases outside gene matches: 9. CDR1 SGHRS and CDR2 YFSETQ come from the germline V gene.